A selection of T cell receptor beta chains follows, all from one sample in a study of T cell responses to AZD1222 COVID-19 vaccine. TCRdb's copy holds only in-frame clones and misses some; the assay was immunoSEQ multiplex PCR. The sample includes just over 150,000 clones, 80% to 90% of them seen just once. Material: peripheral blood, obtained 28 days after the second AZD1222 dose. Every receptor here comes from an adult who received the AZD1222 COVID-19 vaccine. Each CDR3 is given with its conserved first and last residue. A D gene is named only where the DNA matches it firmly. The listing skips clone size in some rows; elsewhere it reads once, few, many or a size class.

TRBV6-2/TRBV6-3,TRBJ1-5,-,-,CASSYSIGGGVTQPQHF,TGTGCCAGCAGTTACTCGATTGGAGGGGGAGTGACGCAGCCCCAGCATTTT
TRBV3-1/TRBV3-2,TRBJ2-2,-,-,CASSHAGELFF,TGTGCCAGCAGCCACGCCGGGGAGCTGTTTTTT
TRBV5-1,TRBJ2-5,-,-,CASSLFGGPQETQYF,TGCGCCAGCAGCTTGTTCGGGGGGCCCCAAGAGACCCAGTACTTC
TRBV28,TRBJ2-7,-,TRBD2,CASSFPLGSGRYEQYF,TGTGCCAGCAGTTTTCCTCTAGGTAGCGGGAGATACGAGCAGTACTTC
TRBV10-2,TRBJ2-1,-,-,CASSEVGWWQFF,TGCGCCAGCAGTGAGGTGGGTTGGTGGCAGTTCTTC
TRBV10-3,TRBJ2-3,-,-,CAISAGGGGTDTQYF,TGTGCCATCAGCGCAGGAGGGGGGGGAACAGATACGCAGTATTTT
TRBV11-2,TRBJ2-2,once,TRBD2,CASSLSGRWGTGELFF,TGTGCCAGCAGCTTGAGCGGGAGATGGGGAACCGGGGAGCTGTTTTTT
TRBV28,TRBJ1-6,-,-,CASSPRIGYNSPLHF,TGTGCCAGCAGTCCCCGCATCGGCTATAATTCACCCCTCCACTTT
TRBV6-6,TRBJ1-1,-,TRBD1,CASRPGQLMNTEAFF,TGTGCCAGCAGACCGGGACAGCTCATGAACACTGAAGCTTTCTTT
TRBV4-2,TRBJ2-3,-,-,CASSQQRSRELTDTQYF,TGTGCCAGCAGCCAACAACGGTCACGAGAACTCACAGATACGCAGTATTTT
TRBV7-3,TRBJ2-1,-,TRBD2,CASSPLPHSGSSYNEQFF,TGTGCCAGCAGCCCCCTCCCCCATAGCGGGTCCTCCTACAATGAGCAGTTCTTC
TRBV29-1,TRBJ1-2,-,TRBD1,CSVDPDRGKGYTF,TGCAGCGTTGACCCTGACAGGGGAAAGGGCTACACCTTC